The 24 T cell receptor beta chains reported below all come from one sample, sequenced in a study of identical twins. TCRdb re-called the 5' RACE reads through MiXCR, storing one row per CDR3 protein. The sample consists of roughly 750,000 distinct CDR3 sequences, 21% of them appearing once. The same data also went into a second study, on T cells expressing NK-cell markers.

The sequenced material came from PBMCs. These receptors all stem from a woman aged 18-35 years in good health.

The rearrangement uses TRBV7-2 and TRBJ2-5, with 7 bases fitting TRBD2. This CDR3 is 14 amino acids long. Unmatched junction bases numbered 6, after V lost 1 base and J lost 7 bases. The germline V gene encodes CDR1 SGHTA and CDR2 FQGNSA. CDR3 in DNA: TGTGCCAGCAGCTTAGGATTAGTAGCGGGGACCCAGTACTTC. It codes for CASSLGLVAGTQYF.

This clonotype was seen more than once but under ten times. CDR3 region: CASSFPISRAFF. In DNA form, the CDR3 reads TGTGCCAGCAGTTTCCCAATTAGTAGGGCTTTCTTT. The gene calls are TRBV6-5 and TRBJ1-1; D call uncertain. The CDR3 extends over 12 amino acids. Trimming took off 4 bases at V and 11 bases at J, with 14 bases between the two ends. The germline V gene encodes CDR1 MNHEY and CDR2 SVGAGI.

A few counts support this clonotype. V is TRBV11-2 and J is TRBJ2-7; 13 nucleotides align to TRBD2. The germline gives CDR1 SGHAT, CDR2 FQNNGV. The trim removed 4 bases at V and 0 bases at J, leaving 9 bases unmatched. The CDR3 extends over 18 amino acids. Here the CDR3 DNA reads TGTGCCAGCAGCTGGACCGGGACTAGCGGGACCCTCTCCTACGAGCAGTACTTC. Amino acids: CASSWTGTSGTLSYEQYF.

The V and J genes are TRBV6-5 and TRBJ2-1; TRBD2 is a possible D gene (6 bases). CDR1 MNHEY and CDR2 SVGAGI come from the germline V gene. The CDR3 is 15 amino acids. Trimming shortened V by 2 bases and J by 2 bases, and 10 bases separated the two germline ends. This CDR3 reads CASSYGGNPYNEQFF. The CDR3, as DNA: TGTGCCAGCAGTTACGGGGGGAATCCCTACAATGAGCAGTTCTTC.

The chain joins TRBV11-1 to TRBJ2-4, with 7 bases matching TRBD1. The CDR3 loop spans 19 amino acids. V was clipped by 6 bases and J by 2 bases; unmatched bases: 19. Per germline, CDR1 SGHAT and CDR2 FQDESV (reference sequence). In nucleotides, the CDR3 is TGTGCCAGCAGTCCACGAACCTTTGACAGGGAGTACCCCAAAAACATTCAGTACTTC. Protein: CASSPRTFDREYPKNIQYF.

The chain is built from TRBV6-2 or TRBV6-3 and TRBJ2-5; D unclear. This CDR3 is 14 amino acids long. Germline assignment: CDR1 MNHEY and CDR2 SVGEGT. Between the trimmed V and J ends, which lost 3 bases and 1 base, there was a span of 9 bases. Written as DNA, the CDR3 is TGTGCCAGCAGTTATCTGACACTCCAAGAGACCCAGTACTTC. It specifies CASSYLTLQETQYF.

At least ten counts were recorded for this clonotype. The chain uses TRBV20-1 and TRBJ1-5; TRBD1 matches 8 bases. Germline CDR1 and CDR2: DFQATT and SNEGSKA (reference sequence). The CDR3 covers 15 residues. Trimming at V came to 0 bases and at J to 4 bases, leaving 5 bases not matched to a gene. The CDR3 sequence is CSARDDRGLNQPQHF. For the CDR3, the DNA is TGCAGTGCTAGAGACGACAGGGGACTGAATCAGCCCCAGCATTTT.

The chain uses TRBV7-2 and TRBJ2-1, with D unresolved. Deletions cut 2 bases from V and 2 bases from J, with 10 bases between. CDR3 size: 15 residues. Germline values: CDR1 SGHTA, CDR2 FQGNSA. CDR3 region: CASSLSATTYNEQFF. The DNA for the CDR3 is TGTGCCAGCAGCTTAAGCGCGACAACCTACAATGAGCAGTTCTTC.

The sample holds a few counts of this clonotype. This sequence joins TRBV24-1 and TRBJ2-1; D remains unclear. The V gene lost 9 bases and the J gene lost 9 bases, with 14 bases spanning the gap. Germline lookup yields CDR1 KGHDR and CDR2 SFDVKD. The CDR3 totals 12 residues. CDR3 sequence reads: CATSFRSGEQFF. The CDR3 nucleotides are TGTGCCACCTCCTTTCGGTCCGGTGAGCAGTTCTTC.

This clonotype turned up a few times. The J gene is TRBJ1-4, the V gene TRBV25-1, with TRBD1 matching 7 bases. Trimming cost V 3 bases and J 7 bases; bases outside gene matches: 8. The CDR3 has 15 residues. Looked up from germline, CDR1 is MGHDK and CDR2 is SYGVNS. The CDR3 is CASSDGGQPGEKLFF. CDR3 sequence (DNA): TGTGCCAGCAGTGACGGGGGACAGCCGGGTGAAAAACTGTTTTTT.

This clonotype turned up a few times. The genes are TRBV7-2 and TRBJ2-2; perhaps TRBD2 as D (6 bases). V was clipped by 3 bases and J by 0 bases, with 11 bases between them. This CDR3 region has 16 residues. The germline CDR1 and CDR2 sequences are SGHTA and FQGNSA. The CDR3 reads CASSLLGLSNTGELFF. The DNA for the CDR3 is TGTGCCAGCAGCTTGCTGGGACTGTCGAACACCGGGGAGCTGTTTTTT.

The genes are TRBV7-9 and TRBJ1-2; D possibly corresponds to TRBD1 (5 bases). With 3 bases removed from V and 2 bases from J, the gap between germline ends came to 16 bases. This CDR3 has 16 residues. Germline loops: CDR1 SEHNR, CDR2 FQNEAQ (reference sequence). CDR3 region: CASSFLYPTGNYGYTF. The CDR3 region has the DNA TGTGCCAGCAGCTTTTTGTATCCAACAGGAAACTATGGCTACACCTTC. The variable domain in full, completed from reference TRBV7-9 and TRBJ1-2, reads DTGVSQNPRHKITKRGQNVTFRCDPISEHNRLYWYRQTLGQGPEFLTYFQNEAQLEKSRLLSDRFSAERPKGSFSTLEIQRTEQGDSAMYLCASSFLYPTGNYGYTFGSGTRLTVV.

This clonotype has a handful of counts. V and J are TRBV27 and TRBJ2-1; 10 nucleotides line up with TRBD2. Germline lookup yields CDR1 MNHEY and CDR2 SMNVEV (reference sequence). V dropped 3 bases and J dropped 7; count of bases not matched to a gene: 6. The CDR3 spans 15 residues. The CDR3 DNA reads TGTGCCAGCAGTTTGCGGCTAGCGGGGGCTAATGAGCAGTTCTTC. This translates into CASSLRLAGANEQFF.

This rearrangement joins TRBV9 to TRBJ2-6; D tentatively reads TRBD1 or TRBD2 (5 bases each). Germline CDR1 reads SGDLS; CDR2 reads YYNGEE. V lost 8 bases and J 0 bases, leaving 18 bases between the germline ends. This CDR3 has 17 residues. This CDR3 is CASRGTWGTSGANVLTF. CDR3 DNA: TGTGCCAGTAGAGGGACGTGGGGGACCTCTGGGGCCAACGTCCTGACTTTC.

The J gene is TRBJ2-3, the V gene TRBV7-2, with D uncertain. V lost 4 bases, J lost 3 bases, and 5 bases lay in between. The CDR3 totals 12 residues. Per the germline V gene, CDR1 is SGHTA and CDR2 is FQGNSA. CDR3 DNA: TGTGCCAGCAGCTGGGTAACAGATACGCAGTATTTT. Translated: CASSWVTDTQYF.

This clonotype was recorded a few times. This chain uses TRBV12-3 or TRBV12-4 with TRBJ2-7; D might be TRBD2 (5 bases). Trimming took off 1 base at V and 11 bases at J, with 15 bases between the two ends. The CDR3 sequence is 13 residues long. In DNA form, the CDR3 reads TGTGCCAGCAGTTTAGATCAGGTGACTACCAAGTACTTC. This codes for CASSLDQVTTKYF.

This clonotype was observed a few times. The J gene is TRBJ2-7, the V gene TRBV15, with D maybe TRBD1 (5 bases). Deletions cut 2 bases from V and 6 bases from J, with 14 bases between. CDR3 length equals 14 residues. Per the germline V gene, CDR1 is LNHNV and CDR2 is YYDKDF (reference sequence). CDR3 DNA sequence: TGTGCCACCAGCAGAACGCCAGGGCAATCCGAGCAGTACTTC. Translation: CATSRTPGQSEQYF.

The V call is TRBV7-8, the J call TRBJ1-2, with D unresolved. Trimming cost V 5 bases and J 6 bases, with 19 bases left between them. CDR1 and CDR2 from the germline V gene are SGHVS and FQNEAQ. The CDR3 spans 15 residues. The CDR3 sequence is CASSQAVLSSHGYTF. CDR3 coding DNA: TGTGCCAGCAGCCAAGCCGTACTCAGCTCCCATGGCTACACCTTC.

The chain employs TRBV3-1 and TRBJ2-5; TRBD1 matches 9 bases. Germline V lookup: CDR1 LGHDT, CDR2 YNNKEL (reference sequence). The CDR3 totals 19 residues. Trimming removed 10 bases from V and 5 bases from J; junction bases left unmatched: 26. This chain's CDR3 is CATCPQLSRDRVDTETQYF. Written as DNA, the CDR3 is TGTGCCACCTGCCCACAACTGTCCCGGGACAGGGTGGATACGGAGACCCAGTACTTC.

This clonotype was seen many times. The chain carries TRBV13 and TRBJ2-1; 7 bases fit TRBD2. V was pared by 4 bases and J by 2 bases, with 5 bases of the junction left unmatched. This CDR3 comprises 15 residues. The germline V gene encodes CDR1 PRHDT and CDR2 FYEKMQ (reference sequence). The CDR3 nucleotides read TGTGCCAGCAGCTCGCCCCTAGCGGCCTACAATGAGCAGTTCTTC. Protein: CASSSPLAAYNEQFF.

The genes are TRBV9 and TRBJ2-7; D is ambiguous. There are 14 residues in the CDR3. With 1 base removed from V and 5 bases from J, the gap between germline ends came to 13 bases. Germline lookup yields CDR1 SGDLS and CDR2 YYNGEE. The CDR3 loop reads CASSVRSFGDEQYF. The CDR3 DNA reads TGTGCCAGCAGCGTAAGGTCCTTTGGGGACGAGCAGTACTTC.

This rearrangement joins TRBV5-4 to TRBJ2-3, with 11 bases lining up with TRBD2. CDR3 size: 17 residues. J was trimmed by 3 bases and V by 3 bases; bases with no gene match: 9. Germline lookup yields CDR1 SGHNT and CDR2 YYREEE (reference sequence). The CDR3 sequence: CASSSVAGGPLTDTQYF. For the CDR3, the DNA is TGTGCCAGCAGCTCCGTAGCGGGAGGGCCACTGACAGATACGCAGTATTTT.

This clonotype has more than one count but fewer than ten. The chain combines TRBV11-2 with TRBJ1-2; D unclear. Germline-derived CDR1 and CDR2 are SGHAT and FQNNGV. Trimming pared 4 bases from V and 7 bases from J, leaving 13 bases between. CDR3 size: 13 residues. The CDR3 protein is CASSSGRSRGYTF. CDR3 bases: TGTGCCAGCAGCTCCGGGCGGTCTCGTGGCTACACCTTC.

This chain links TRBV12-5 with TRBJ2-1; D call uncertain. There are 12 residues in the CDR3. The germline V and J ends were trimmed by 1 base and 5 bases, with 3 bases remaining between them. From germline, CDR1 is LGHNT and CDR2 FRNRAP. As DNA, the CDR3 is TGTGCTAGTGGTTTGGCAAACAATGAGCAGTTCTTC. Amino acid sequence: CASGLANNEQFF.